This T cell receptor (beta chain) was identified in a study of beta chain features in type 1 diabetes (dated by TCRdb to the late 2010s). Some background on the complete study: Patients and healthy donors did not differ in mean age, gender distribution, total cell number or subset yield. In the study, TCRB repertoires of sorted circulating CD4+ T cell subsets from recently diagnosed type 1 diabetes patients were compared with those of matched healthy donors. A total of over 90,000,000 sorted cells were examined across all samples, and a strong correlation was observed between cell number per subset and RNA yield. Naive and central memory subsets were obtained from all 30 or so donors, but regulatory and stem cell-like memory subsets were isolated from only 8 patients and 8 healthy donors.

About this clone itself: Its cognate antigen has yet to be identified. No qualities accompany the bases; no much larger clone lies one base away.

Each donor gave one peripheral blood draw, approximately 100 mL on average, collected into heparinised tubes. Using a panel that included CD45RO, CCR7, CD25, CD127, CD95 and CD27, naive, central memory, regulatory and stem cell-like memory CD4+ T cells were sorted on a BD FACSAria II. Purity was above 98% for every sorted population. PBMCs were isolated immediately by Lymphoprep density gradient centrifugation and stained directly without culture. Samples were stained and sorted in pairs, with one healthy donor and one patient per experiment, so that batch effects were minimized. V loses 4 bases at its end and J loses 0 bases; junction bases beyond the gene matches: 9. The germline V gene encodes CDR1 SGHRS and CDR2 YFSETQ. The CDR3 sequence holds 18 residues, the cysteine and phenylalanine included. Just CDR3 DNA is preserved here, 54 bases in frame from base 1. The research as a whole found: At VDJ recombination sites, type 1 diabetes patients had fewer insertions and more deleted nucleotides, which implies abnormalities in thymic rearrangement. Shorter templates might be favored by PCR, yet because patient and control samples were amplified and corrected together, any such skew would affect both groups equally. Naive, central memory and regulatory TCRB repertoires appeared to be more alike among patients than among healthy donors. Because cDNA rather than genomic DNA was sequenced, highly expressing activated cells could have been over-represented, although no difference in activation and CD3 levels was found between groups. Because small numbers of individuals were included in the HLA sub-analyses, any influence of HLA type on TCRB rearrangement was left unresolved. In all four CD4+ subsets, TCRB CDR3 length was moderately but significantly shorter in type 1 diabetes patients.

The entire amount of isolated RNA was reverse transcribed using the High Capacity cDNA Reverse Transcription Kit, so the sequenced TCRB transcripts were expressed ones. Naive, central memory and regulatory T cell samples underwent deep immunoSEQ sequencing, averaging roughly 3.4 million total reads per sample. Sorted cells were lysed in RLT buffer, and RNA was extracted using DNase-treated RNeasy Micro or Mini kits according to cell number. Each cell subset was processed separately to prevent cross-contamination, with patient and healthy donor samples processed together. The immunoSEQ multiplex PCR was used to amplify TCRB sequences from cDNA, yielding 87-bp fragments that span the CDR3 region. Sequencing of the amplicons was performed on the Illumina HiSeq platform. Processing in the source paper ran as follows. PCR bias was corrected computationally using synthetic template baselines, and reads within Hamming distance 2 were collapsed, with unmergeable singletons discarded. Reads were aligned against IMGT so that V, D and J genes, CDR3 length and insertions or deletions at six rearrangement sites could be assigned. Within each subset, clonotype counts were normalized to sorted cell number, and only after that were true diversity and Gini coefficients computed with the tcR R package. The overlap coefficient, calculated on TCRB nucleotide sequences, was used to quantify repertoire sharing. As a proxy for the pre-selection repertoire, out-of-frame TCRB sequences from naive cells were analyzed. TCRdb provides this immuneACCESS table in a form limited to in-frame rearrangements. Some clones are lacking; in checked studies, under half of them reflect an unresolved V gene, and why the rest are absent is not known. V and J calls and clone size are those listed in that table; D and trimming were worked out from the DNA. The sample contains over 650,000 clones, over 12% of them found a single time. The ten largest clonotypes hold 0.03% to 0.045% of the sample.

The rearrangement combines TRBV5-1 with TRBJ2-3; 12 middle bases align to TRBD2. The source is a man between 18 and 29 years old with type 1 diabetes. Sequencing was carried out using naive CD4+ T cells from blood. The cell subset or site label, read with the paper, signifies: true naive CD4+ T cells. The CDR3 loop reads CASSLMRTSGISTDTQYF. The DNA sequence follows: TGCGCCAGCAGCCTTATGCGGACTAGCGGGATAAGCACAGATACGCAGTATTTT.